This T cell receptor (beta chain) was identified in a study of cytomegalovirus exposure and HLA in healthy donors. Study background: An analysis done earlier identified almost 120 million unique TCR beta sequences from 190 million or so T cells. Genetic ancestry analysis placed approximately 80% of the 400 or so donors that were genotyped in the Caucasian-associated cluster. The study's findings and limits: Confirmation in vitro established that a few CMV-associated chains were specific for CMV antigens.

A multiplex PCR was run with 60 Vbeta primers and 13 Jbeta primers. Method: immunoSEQ multiplex PCR; TCRdb's copy keeps in-frame clones and lacks some. The sample lists 150,000 to 200,000 clones, roughly three quarters occurring once. On this clone itself: Its antigen is unidentified.

CDR3 length equals 14 residues. Germline CDR1 SGHTA, CDR2 FQGTGA. The V segment lost 4 bases and the J segment 5 bases; nucleotides outside the gene matches: 6. The chain uses TRBV7-3 and TRBJ2-7; TRBD2 matches 9 bases. Sample: PBMCs. The sequence was collected from a woman aged 40 to 50 in good health and CMV-seronegative. CDR3 sequence: CASSSGLAPHEQYF. CDR3 bases: TGTGCCAGCAGCTCGGGACTAGCCCCCCACGAGCAGTACTTC. The full variable domain, with the rest looked up from reference TRBV7-3 and TRBJ2-7, is GAGVSQTPSNKVTEKGKYVELRCDPISGHTALYWYRQSLGQGPEFLIYFQGTGAADDSGLPNDRFFAVRPEGSVSTLKIQRTERGDSAVYLCASSSGLAPHEQYFGPGTRLTVT.